This entry lists 24 T cell receptor delta chains sequenced from one sample in a study of Vδ1+ human thymocytes. The study's findings and limits: Thymic TRG and TRD repertoires appeared highly polyclonal, with Gaussian CDR3 length distributions.

The template was reverse-transcribed extracted RNA. CDR3 amplicons came from multiplex PCR with pooled V-gene forward and constant-region reverse primers. TCRdb reanalyzed the multiplex PCR reads using CATT. The data show around 26,000 delta-chain clones, approximately 32% seen once. No cognate antigen is known for these TCRs. Source material: Vdelta1+ gamma-delta thymocytes from the thymus. Specified subset: FACS-sorted CD3+ TCRalphabeta- TCRVdelta1+ TCRVdelta2- thymocytes. These receptors were obtained from a boy in the first two years of life who had congenital heart surgery.

J is TRDJ1 and V is TRDV1, with 10 bases fitting TRDD3. Germline loops: CDR1 TSWWSYY, CDR2 QGS. Trimming cost V 5 bases and J 2 bases; bases outside gene matches: 26. CDR3 length: 22 residues. CDR3: CALGSRGDSRFGGYTQTDKLIF. CDR3 bases: TGTGCTCTTGGGTCCCGCGGAGACTCCCGTTTTGGGGGATACACTCAAACCGATAAACTCATCTTT.

The chain couples TRDV1 to TRDJ1, with 9 bases identical to TRDD3. The germline CDR1 and CDR2 sequences are TSWWSYY and QGS. With V trimmed by 0 bases and J by 0 bases, 14 bases remained unmatched. This CDR3 comprises 20 residues. The CDR3 region is CALGELALGWGIPYTDKLIF. The CDR3 DNA reads TGTGCTCTTGGGGAACTTGCGTTGGGCTGGGGGATTCCATACACCGATAAACTCATCTTT.

In this sample, this clone turned up a few times. One junction end does not reproduce the germline sequence, and a read error may be involved. Other DNA sequences in the sample encode the same CDR3. V and J are TRDV1 and TRDJ1, with D possibly matching TRDD2 (5 bases). The CDR3 length is 20 residues. Per the germline V gene, CDR1 is TSWWSYY and CDR2 is QGS. The CDR3 sequence: CALGEIKNFPTAWYTDKLIF. CDR3 sequence (DNA): TGTGCTCTTGGGGAGATAAAGAACTTCCCAACCGCCTGGTACACTGATAAACTCATCTTT.

V usage is TRDV1 and J usage is TRDJ1, with D possibly TRDD3 on 6 matching bases. The V end was cut by 1 base, the J end by 0 bases, with 24 bases between. Germline lookup yields CDR1 TSWWSYY and CDR2 QGS. CDR3 size: 20 residues. This CDR3 is CALGEQGKSRGGKYTDKLIF. The CDR3 DNA sequence: TGTGCTCTTGGGGAACAAGGCAAGAGTCGTGGGGGGAAGTACACCGATAAACTCATCTTT.

This clone was found a few times. V and J are TRDV1 and TRDJ1; TRDD3 agrees at 8 bases. The CDR3 is 23 residues long. The germline CDR1 and CDR2 sequences are TSWWSYY and QGS. With V trimmed by 3 bases and J by 0 bases, 27 bases remained unmatched. This chain's CDR3 is CALGEPSGFLGDTTATYTDKLIF. The DNA of the CDR3 is TGTGCTCTTGGGGAGCCCTCGGGGTTTTTAGGGGATACTACTGCTACGTACACCGATAAACTCATCTTT.

Details on this clone: Distinct nucleotide sequences in the sample also encode this CDR3. The genes are TRDV1 and TRDJ1, with D hard to call. CDR3 length: 17 residues. Germline V CDR1 and CDR2: TSWWSYY, QGS. Trimming took 3 bases from V and 0 from J, leaving 17 bases between them. The CDR3 reads CALGDTIGGPYTDKLIF. The DNA for the CDR3 is TGTGCTCTTGGGGATACTATCGGTGGCCCCTACACCGATAAACTCATCTTT.

The V call is TRDV1, the J call TRDJ1; 11 bases are shared with TRDD3. This CDR3 is built from 16 residues. J was trimmed by 8 bases and V by 9 bases; bases with no gene match: 17. Germline CDR1 is TSWWSYY and CDR2 is QGS. In nucleotides, the CDR3 is TGTGCTCTGGGGTACTGGGGGATAGAGGTTGGAAAGAAACTCATCTTT. Amino acids: CALGYWGIEVGKKLIF.

The chain joins TRDV1 to TRDJ1; 13 bases are a match to TRDD3. Germline CDR1 is TSWWSYY and CDR2 is QGS. V shed 0 bases, J shed 3 bases, and the junction held 19 bases outside the gene matches. This CDR3 contains 22 residues. The CDR3 spells CALGELCPLPTYWGIRSDKLIF. The CDR3 DNA reads TGTGCTCTTGGGGAACTATGCCCCCTTCCTACGTACTGGGGGATACGATCCGATAAACTCATCTTT.

The genes are TRDV1 and TRDJ1; TRDD3 matches 9 bases. J was trimmed by 3 bases and V by 0 bases; bases with no gene match: 17. Germline-derived CDR1 and CDR2 are TSWWSYY and QGS. This CDR3 has 20 residues. CDR3 sequence reads: CALGELRYDRGILRPDKLIF. CDR3 sequence (DNA): TGTGCTCTTGGGGAACTCCGCTACGACCGGGGGATACTTAGGCCCGATAAACTCATCTTT.

Turning to this clone: The same CDR3 can be traced to other DNA sequences in this sample. The V gene is TRDV1, the J gene TRDJ1; TRDD2 agrees at 9 bases. J gave up 0 bases and V 0 bases, and 23 bases lay outside the gene matches. The CDR3 has 23 amino acids. Germline assignment: CDR1 TSWWSYY and CDR2 QGS. The CDR3, as DNA: TGTGCTCTTGGGGAACTCACTCCTTCCTACTCTAGTGCACCGACCCTCTACACCGATAAACTCATCTTT. Amino acid sequence: CALGELTPSYSSAPTLYTDKLIF.

The V and J genes are TRDV1 and TRDJ1; D perhaps matches TRDD3 (5 bases). V gave up 4 bases and J gave up 2 bases, with 20 bases separating them. In germline, CDR1 is TSWWSYY, CDR2 QGS. This CDR3 is 17 amino acids long. CDR3 protein: CALGGLRSGRLTDKLIF. For the CDR3, the DNA is TGTGCTCTTGGGGGACTACGTTCTGGGAGATTAACCGATAAACTCATCTTT.

The rearrangement joins TRDV1 to TRDJ1, with 12 bases identical to TRDD3. V lost 3 bases to trimming and J lost 4 bases; unmatched junction nucleotides: 18. Germline assignment: CDR1 TSWWSYY and CDR2 QGS. This CDR3 region has 20 residues. CDR3 sequence (DNA): TGTGCTCTTGGGGACCGAAGGGTTGCACTGGGGGATACTAGGGTCGATAAACTCATCTTT. It translates to CALGDRRVALGDTRVDKLIF.

The V call is TRDV1, the J call TRDJ1, with TRDD3 matching 9 bases. With 1 base clipped from V and 0 bases from J, the junction kept 24 bases outside the gene matches. CDR3 length equals 23 residues. Germline CDR1 reads TSWWSYY; CDR2 reads QGS. CDR3 amino acids: CALGERQSPYWGTLRTYTDKLIF. CDR3 DNA: TGTGCTCTTGGGGAACGCCAATCCCCTTACTGGGGGACCCTACGGACGTACACCGATAAACTCATCTTT.

This clone has only a few counts. Its ends do not fully match the called genes, so a read error is possible. V and J are TRDV1 and TRDJ1; TRDD2 might be the D (5 bases). The CDR3 extends over 19 amino acids. Germline V CDR1 and CDR2: TSWWSYY, QGS. CDR3 DNA sequence: TGTGCTCTTAGGGAACTCTACTTCTTCCCATCAACCGGAGAGGATAAACTCATCTTT. Protein sequence: CALRELYFFPSTGEDKLIF.

In regard to this clone: Different DNA sequences within this sample yield the same CDR3. The chain uses TRDV1 and TRDJ1, with a weak D call TRDD3 (6 bases). The CDR3 totals 17 residues. Germline values: CDR1 TSWWSYY, CDR2 QGS. Trimming took off 3 bases at V and 7 bases at J, with 24 bases between the two ends. The CDR3: CALGDLRGTRGDGKLIF. The CDR3 bases are TGTGCTCTTGGGGATCTACGAGGGACACGGGGGGACGGTAAACTCATCTTT.

This clone was observed many times. Mismatch with germline at one junction end may stem from a read error. The chain joins TRDV1 to TRDJ1; the D call may be TRDD2 or TRDD3 (6 bases each). The CDR3 extends over 19 amino acids. Germline CDR1 TSWWSYY, CDR2 QGS. CDR3 sequence: CALGDGPSHRYWVTNKLIF. In DNA form, the CDR3 reads TGTGCTCTTGGGGATGGGCCTTCCCACCGGTACTGGGTCACCAATAAACTCATCTTT.

This rearrangement joins TRDV1 to TRDJ1; the match to TRDD3 covers 9 bases. The CDR3 length is 19 residues. Per the germline V gene, CDR1 is TSWWSYY and CDR2 is QGS. Trimming removed 0 bases from V and 5 bases from J; junction bases left unmatched: 16. This chain's CDR3 is CALGELGARGILGLDKLIF. The CDR3 DNA is TGTGCTCTTGGGGAACTGGGGGCACGGGGGATACTGGGCCTTGATAAACTCATCTTT.

This clone was recorded a few times. One junction end does not reproduce the germline sequence, and a read error may be involved. Other nucleotide sequences in the sample specify the same CDR3. The chain joins TRDV1 to TRDJ1, with TRDD3 matching over 7 bases. Germline V gene sequence: CDR1 TSWWSYY, CDR2 QGS. This CDR3 comprises 17 residues. The CDR3: CALGDIGLSLIWGKLIF. CDR3 bases: TGCGCTCTTGGGGATATTGGCCTAAGCCTTATCTGGGGTAAACTCATCTTT.

This clone turned up a few times. The chain recombines TRDV1 with TRDJ1; the D is unclear. Germline CDR1 and CDR2: TSWWSYY and QGS. V was shortened by 4 bases and J by 0 bases, with 30 bases between the two germline ends. CDR3 length: 21 amino acids. The CDR3 spells CALGASPDDKMFGPDTDKLIF. Here the CDR3 DNA reads TGTGCTCTTGGGGCCTCGCCGGACGACAAAATGTTTGGACCTGACACCGATAAACTCATCTTT.

The chain combines TRDV1 with TRDJ1; D remains unclear. Per the germline V gene, CDR1 is TSWWSYY and CDR2 is QGS. Between the trimmed V and J ends, which lost 5 bases and 12 bases, there was a span of 31 bases. There are 17 residues in the CDR3. The DNA for the CDR3 is TGTGCTCTTGGGAACAACGCGAACGGAGGCGGCGTAAGGCTGGTCATCTTT. Amino acids: CALGNNANGGGVRLVIF.

This chain connects TRDV1 to TRDJ1, with 10 nucleotides matching TRDD3. This CDR3 has 16 residues. Looked up from germline, CDR1 is TSWWSYY and CDR2 is QGS. V trimming: 1 base; J trimming: 9 bases; junction bases outside the gene matches: 11. The DNA of the CDR3 is TGTGCTCTTGGGGAACGGTTAGGACTGGGGGATTGTGAACTCATCTTT. It is translated as CALGERLGLGDCELIF.

In this sample, this clone turned up a few times. The chain carries TRDV1 and TRDJ1; 8 bases map to TRDD3. The V gene's germline CDR1 is TSWWSYY and CDR2 QGS. V lost 6 bases and J lost 0; bases outside the gene matches: 33. The CDR3 runs to 24 residues. The CDR3 sequence: CALGSVQSPEAGTGGDPYTDKLIF. The DNA for the CDR3 is TGTGCTCTTGGTTCGGTGCAGTCCCCGGAGGCAGGTACTGGGGGGGATCCGTACACCGATAAACTCATCTTT.

A remark on this clone: Other nucleotide sequences in the sample specify the same CDR3. The V and J genes are TRDV1 and TRDJ1; 7 nucleotides line up with TRDD3. The CDR3 consists of 22 residues. In germline, CDR1 is TSWWSYY, CDR2 QGS. Unmatched junction bases numbered 23, after V lost 1 base and J lost 0 bases. For the CDR3, the DNA is TGTGCTCTTGGGGAACGACCGGAAATCGGGATTCGGATACGACTATACACCGATAAACTCATCTTT. This codes for CALGERPEIGIRIRLYTDKLIF.

This clone was found a few times. The chain employs TRDV1 and TRDJ1; maybe TRDD3 (6 bases). This CDR3 region has 18 residues. V was trimmed by 1 base and J by 2 bases, leaving 20 bases between them. From germline, CDR1 is TSWWSYY and CDR2 QGS. The CDR3 nucleotides read TGTGCTCTTGGGGAACGGGGTGGCGGTACTGGGTGGACCGATAAACTCATCTTT. The encoded protein is CALGERGGGTGWTDKLIF.